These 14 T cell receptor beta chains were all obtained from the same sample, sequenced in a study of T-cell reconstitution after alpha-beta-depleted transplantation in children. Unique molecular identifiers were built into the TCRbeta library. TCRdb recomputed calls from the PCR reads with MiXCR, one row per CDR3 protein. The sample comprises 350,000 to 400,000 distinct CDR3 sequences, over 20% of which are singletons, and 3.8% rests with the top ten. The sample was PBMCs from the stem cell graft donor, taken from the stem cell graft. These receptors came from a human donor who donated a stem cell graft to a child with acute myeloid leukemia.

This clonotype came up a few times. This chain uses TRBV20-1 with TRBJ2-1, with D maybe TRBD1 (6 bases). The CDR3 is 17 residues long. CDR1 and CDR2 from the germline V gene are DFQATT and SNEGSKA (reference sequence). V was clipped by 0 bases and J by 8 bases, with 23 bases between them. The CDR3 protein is CSARDSRGSWGYHEQFF. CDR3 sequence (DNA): TGCAGTGCTAGAGATTCTAGGGGGTCCTGGGGGTACCATGAGCAGTTCTTC.

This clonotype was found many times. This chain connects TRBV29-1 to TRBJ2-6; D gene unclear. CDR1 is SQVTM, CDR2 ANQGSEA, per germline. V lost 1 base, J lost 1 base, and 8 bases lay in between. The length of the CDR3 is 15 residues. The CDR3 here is CSVEAGRSGANVLTF. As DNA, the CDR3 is TGCAGCGTTGAAGCGGGCAGGTCTGGGGCCAACGTCCTGACTTTC.

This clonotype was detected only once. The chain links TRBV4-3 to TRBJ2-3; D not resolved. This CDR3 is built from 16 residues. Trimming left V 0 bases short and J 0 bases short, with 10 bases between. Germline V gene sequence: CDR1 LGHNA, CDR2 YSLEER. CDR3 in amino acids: CASSQDKRESTDTQYF. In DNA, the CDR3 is TGCGCCAGCAGCCAAGACAAAAGGGAAAGCACAGATACGCAGTATTTT.

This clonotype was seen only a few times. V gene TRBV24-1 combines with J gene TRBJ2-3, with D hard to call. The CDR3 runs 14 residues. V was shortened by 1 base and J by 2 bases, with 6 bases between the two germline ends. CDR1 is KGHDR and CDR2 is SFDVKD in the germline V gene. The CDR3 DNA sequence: TGTGCCACCAGTGATTTTTCATACACAGATACGCAGTATTTT. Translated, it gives CATSDFSYTDTQYF.

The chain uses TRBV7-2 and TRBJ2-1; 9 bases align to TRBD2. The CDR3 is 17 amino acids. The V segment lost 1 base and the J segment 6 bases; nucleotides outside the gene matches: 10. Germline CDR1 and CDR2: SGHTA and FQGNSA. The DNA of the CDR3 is TGTGCCAGCAGCTTAGGCCCCCTAGCGGGGCGGGGCAATGAGCAGTTCTTC. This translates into CASSLGPLAGRGNEQFF.

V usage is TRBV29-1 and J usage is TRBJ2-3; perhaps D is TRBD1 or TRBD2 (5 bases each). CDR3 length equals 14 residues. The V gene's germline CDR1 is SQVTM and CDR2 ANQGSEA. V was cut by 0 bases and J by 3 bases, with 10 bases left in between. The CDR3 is CSVEDPWGTDTQYF. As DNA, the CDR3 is TGCAGCGTTGAAGATCCCTGGGGGACAGATACGCAGTATTTT.

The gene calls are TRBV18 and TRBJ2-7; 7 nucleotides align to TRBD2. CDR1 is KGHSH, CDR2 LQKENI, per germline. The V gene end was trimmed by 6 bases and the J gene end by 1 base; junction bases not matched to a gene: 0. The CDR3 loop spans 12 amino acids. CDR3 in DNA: TGTGCCAGCTCCGGGGGGTCCTACGAGCAGTACTTC. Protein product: CASSGGSYEQYF. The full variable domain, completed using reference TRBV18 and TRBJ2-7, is NAGVMQNPRHLVRRRGQEARLRCSPMKGHSHVYWYRQLPEEGLKFMVYLQKENIIDESGMPKERFSAEFPKEGPSILRIQQVVRGDSAAYFCASSGGSYEQYFGPGTRLTVT.

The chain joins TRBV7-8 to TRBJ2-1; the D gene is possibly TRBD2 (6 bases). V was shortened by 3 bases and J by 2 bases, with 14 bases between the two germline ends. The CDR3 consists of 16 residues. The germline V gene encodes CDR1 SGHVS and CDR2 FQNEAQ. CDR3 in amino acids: CASSLEIAVTYNEQFF. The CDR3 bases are TGTGCCAGCAGCTTGGAAATAGCGGTAACCTACAATGAGCAGTTCTTC.

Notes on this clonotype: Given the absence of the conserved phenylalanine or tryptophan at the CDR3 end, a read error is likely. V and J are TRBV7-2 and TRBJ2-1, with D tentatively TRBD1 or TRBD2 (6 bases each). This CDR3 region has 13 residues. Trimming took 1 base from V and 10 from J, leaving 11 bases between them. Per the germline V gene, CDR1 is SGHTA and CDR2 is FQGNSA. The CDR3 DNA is TGTGCCAGCAGCTTAGTTGGGGGGCCCGAGCAGTTCTTA. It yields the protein CASSLVGGPEQFL.

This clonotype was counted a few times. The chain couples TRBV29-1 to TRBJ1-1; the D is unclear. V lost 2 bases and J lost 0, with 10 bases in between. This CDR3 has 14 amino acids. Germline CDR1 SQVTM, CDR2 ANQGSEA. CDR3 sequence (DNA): TGCAGCGTTGAATTCCCACAGATGAACACTGAAGCTTTCTTT. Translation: CSVEFPQMNTEAFF.

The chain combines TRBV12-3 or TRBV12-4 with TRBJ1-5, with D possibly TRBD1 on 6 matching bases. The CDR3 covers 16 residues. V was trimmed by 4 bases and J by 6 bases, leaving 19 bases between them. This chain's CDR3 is CASSWGGASWGQPQHF. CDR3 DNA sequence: TGTGCCAGCAGTTGGGGGGGCGCCTCCTGGGGTCAGCCCCAGCATTTT.

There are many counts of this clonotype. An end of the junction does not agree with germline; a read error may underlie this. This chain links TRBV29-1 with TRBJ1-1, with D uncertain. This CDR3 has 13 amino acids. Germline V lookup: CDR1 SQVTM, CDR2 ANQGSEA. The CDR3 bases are TGCAGCGTGGAAGGGCTCTTGAACACTGAAGCTTTCTTT. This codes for CSVEGLLNTEAFF.

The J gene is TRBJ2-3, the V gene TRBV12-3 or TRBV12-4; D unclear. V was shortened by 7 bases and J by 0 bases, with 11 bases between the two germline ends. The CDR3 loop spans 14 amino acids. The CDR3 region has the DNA TGTGCCAGCACCCGACAAATGAGCACAGATACGCAGTATTTT. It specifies CASTRQMSTDTQYF.

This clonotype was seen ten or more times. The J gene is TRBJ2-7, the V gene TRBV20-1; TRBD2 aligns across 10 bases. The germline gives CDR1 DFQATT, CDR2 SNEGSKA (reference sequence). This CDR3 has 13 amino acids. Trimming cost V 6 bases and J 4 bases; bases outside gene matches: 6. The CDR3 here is CSAKGLADYEQYF. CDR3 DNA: TGCAGTGCCAAAGGACTAGCGGATTACGAGCAGTACTTC.